Listed here are 23 T cell receptor beta chains from one sample, sequenced in a study of tumor-infiltrating lymphocytes in primary liver carcinoma. A constant-region primer served to make TCR beta cDNA from roughly 480 ng total RNA. Three nested multiplex PCR rounds, a slightly modified ARM-PCR method, built the TCR beta libraries. Primers for the first two PCR rounds were TRBV1-TRBV30 forward primers and a C-beta reverse primer (about 9 cycles per round). TCRdb re-called the multiplex PCR reads with MiXCR, one entry per CDR3 protein. The data hold roughly 70,000 distinct CDR3 sequences, with around 69% observed a single time. Scientists recovered RNA and DNA together from approximately 20-30 mg of unsorted bulk tissue. The sequenced material came from liver tumor tissue from sampling region 4. Subset given: tumor region T4, right-lateral pole. All receptors come from a man between 35 and 55 years old with primary liver carcinoma and hepatitis B virus infection.

The chain recombines TRBV28 with TRBJ2-5; 9 bases agree with TRBD2. The CDR3 contains 16 residues. V was clipped by 11 bases and J by 5 bases; unmatched bases: 18. Per the germline V gene, CDR1 is MDHEN and CDR2 is SYDVKM. CDR3 sequence: CACTDAGLAGRETQYF. The CDR3 coding sequence is TGTGCCTGCACTGACGCGGGACTAGCAGGCAGGGAGACCCAGTACTTC.

The chain employs TRBV28 and TRBJ1-5; D perhaps matches TRBD1 (5 bases). V gave up 4 bases and J gave up 8 bases, with 15 bases separating them. The CDR3 loop spans 14 amino acids. Looked up from germline, CDR1 is MDHEN and CDR2 is SYDVKM. CDR3 residues: CASSSQGATKPQHF. The CDR3 bases are TGTGCCAGCAGTTCTCAGGGAGCTACTAAGCCCCAGCATTTT.

This chain uses TRBV6-5 with TRBJ1-1, with D possibly matching TRBD1 (5 bases). Between the trimmed V and J ends, which lost 11 bases and 0 bases, there was a span of 22 bases. Germline assignment: CDR1 MNHEY and CDR2 SVGAGI. The CDR3 has 16 residues. Here the CDR3 reads CARSYDAGSLNTEAFF. Written as DNA, the CDR3 is TGTGCCCGTAGTTACGATGCAGGGTCCTTGAACACTGAAGCTTTCTTT.

A remark on this clonotype: The junction shows a germline mismatch at one end, possibly a read error. The rearrangement links TRBV7-3 to TRBJ2-7; D call uncertain. Germline CDR1 SGHTA, CDR2 FQGTGA. There are 14 residues in the CDR3. The CDR3, as DNA: TGTGCTAGCAGCTTAAACCTAGTGGGCGGCGAGCAGTACTTC. Amino acids: CASSLNLVGGEQYF.

This clonotype occurred a few times. A much bigger clone sits one base away, suggesting this may be a read error. The chain employs TRBV11-2 and TRBJ2-1; TRBD1 might be the D (6 bases). The CDR3 runs 17 residues. Between the trimmed V and J ends, which lost 1 base and 0 bases, there was a span of 13 bases. Germline V gives CDR1 SGHAT, CDR2 FQNNGV. This chain's CDR3 is CASSLGNRVSSYNEQFF. As DNA, the CDR3 is TGTGCCAGCAGCTTAGGTAACAGGGTGAGCTCCTACAATGAGCAGTTCTTC.

Of note for this clonotype: A much larger clone is a single base away; this may be a read error. The chain uses TRBV7-9 and TRBJ2-7; 8 bases line up with TRBD1. Germline lookup yields CDR1 SEHNR and CDR2 FQNEAQ (reference sequence). V lost 6 bases to trimming and J lost 1 base; unmatched junction nucleotides: 14. This CDR3 region has 17 residues. The CDR3 here is CASSSPSRDRPSYEQYF. The DNA of the CDR3 is TGTGCCAGCAGTTCACCCTCCAGGGACAGGCCATCCTACGAGCAGTACTTC.

This clonotype came up many times. V gene TRBV6-1 combines with J gene TRBJ2-2, with D hard to call. This CDR3 contains 14 residues. V lost 8 bases and J 1 base, leaving 11 bases between the germline ends. Germline loops: CDR1 MNHNS, CDR2 SASEGT. CDR3: CASWADLNTGELFF. DNA of the CDR3: TGTGCCAGCTGGGCAGACCTGAACACCGGGGAGCTGTTTTTT.

Only a few counts were recorded for this clonotype. One end of the junction varies from germline; a read error may be responsible. The chain recombines TRBV29-1 with TRBJ2-3, with 8 bases fitting TRBD2. Germline CDR1 SQVTM, CDR2 ANQGSEA. This CDR3 spans 13 amino acids. The CDR3 DNA sequence: TGCAGCGGAGCGGGAGCGTCCATCCTGACGCGGTATTTT. Protein sequence: CSGAGASILTRYF.

The genes are TRBV12-3 or TRBV12-4 and TRBJ1-3; the D is unclear. The CDR3 has 14 amino acids. V was pared by 5 bases and J by 2 bases, with 10 bases between. Here the CDR3 DNA reads TGTGCCAGCAGTCTAGTAGGGACTGGAAACACCATATATTTT. It encodes CASSLVGTGNTIYF.

V and J are TRBV10-3 and TRBJ2-3; 7 bases agree with TRBD2. V lost 8 bases to trimming and J lost 3 bases; unmatched junction nucleotides: 17. Germline V gene sequence: CDR1 ENHRY, CDR2 SYGVKD. This CDR3 comprises 17 residues. DNA for the CDR3: TGTGCCATCGGTGTATCAAACGGTAGCGGGCAGACAGATACGCAGTATTTT. Its translation: CAIGVSNGSGQTDTQYF.

Notes on this clonotype: Sequence at one end of the junction differs from germline and may be a read error. V and J are TRBV24-1 and TRBJ2-1, with D unclear. Germline V gene lookup returns CDR1 KGHDR and CDR2 SFDVKD. The CDR3 length is 14 residues. The CDR3 sequence is CATSSEAWYSEQFF. CDR3 in DNA: TGTGCCACCTCAAGCGAGGCATGGTACAGTGAGCAGTTCTTC.

In the case of this clonotype: A read error may account for a junction end that differs from germline. The V and J genes are TRBV5-4 and TRBJ1-1, with D perhaps TRBD1 (6 bases). This CDR3 spans 16 amino acids. Germline CDR1 reads SGHNT; CDR2 reads YYREEE (reference sequence). The CDR3 sequence: CASILGRGGANTEAFF. As DNA, the CDR3 is TGTGCCAGCATCTTGGGTCGAGGGGGGGCGAACACTGAAGCTTTCTTT.

This clonotype has just one count. A read error is possible here, since a much larger clone lies one base away. The chain couples TRBV28 to TRBJ1-5; 8 nucleotides align to TRBD1. Looked up from germline, CDR1 is MDHEN and CDR2 is SYDVKM. This CDR3 spans 14 amino acids. CDR3 coding DNA: TGTGCCAGCAGTATGACAGGGGCCACCCAGCCCCGGCATTTT. Its translation is CASSMTGATQPRHF.

Worth noting for this clonotype: Since no conserved phenylalanine or tryptophan closes the CDR3, a read error is the likely cause. The V call is TRBV10-3, the J call TRBJ1-5; tentatively, D is TRBD2 (5 bases). TRBJ2-3 explains the end of the DNA better; the J call may be wrong. The CDR3 is made up of 14 amino acids. Germline lookup yields CDR1 ENHRY and CDR2 SYGVKD. CDR3 protein: CAISEYEGDQPQYS. DNA for the CDR3: TGTGCCATCAGTGAGTATGAGGGCGATCAGCCCCAGTATTCC.

In regard to this clonotype: A much bigger clone sits one base away, suggesting this may be a read error. This chain joins TRBV29-1 and TRBJ1-1; 9 nucleotides align to TRBD1. Per germline, CDR1 SQVTM and CDR2 ANQGSEA. Unmatched junction bases numbered 12, after V lost 7 bases and J lost 3 bases. This CDR3 is built from 15 residues. As DNA, the CDR3 is TGCAGCGGTACAGGGGGCTGGGGGATGGACACTGAAGCTTTCTTT. Residues: CSGTGGWGMDTEAFF.

This clonotype was observed once. It may be a read error: a sequence one base away is much more abundant. The chain recombines TRBV6-5 with TRBJ2-7, with 9 bases that match TRBD2. CDR1 MNHEY and CDR2 SVGAGI come from the germline V gene. The CDR3 runs 15 residues. The CDR3 DNA reads TGTGCCAGCAGTTGGATTAGCGGGAGCTCCCACGAACAGTACTTC. Translated, it gives CASSWISGSSHEQYF.

This clonotype was observed a single time. This may be a read error, as it is one base from a much larger clone. The chain uses TRBV12-5 and TRBJ2-1, with 8 nucleotides matching TRBD2. The CDR3 is 12 residues long. CDR1 and CDR2 from the germline V gene are LGHNT and FRNRAP. CDR3 nucleotides: TGTGTTAGTGGTCCGAACGGGACTAGGATGTTCTTC. Translated: CVSGPNGTRMFF.

As for this clonotype: Sequence at one end of the junction differs from germline and may be a read error. The chain carries TRBV6-5 and TRBJ1-2; TRBD1 matches 10 bases. The CDR3 totals 17 residues. Germline CDR1 and CDR2: MNHEY and SVGAGI. The CDR3 here is CASSFQATGGNNYDYTF. CDR3 bases: TGTGCCAGCAGTTTCCAAGCGACAGGGGGCAATAACTATGACTACACCTTC.

Note on this clonotype: The junction departs from the called germline gene at one end, perhaps through a read error. The chain is built from TRBV10-3 and TRBJ2-2, with 15 nucleotides matching TRBD2. The CDR3 covers 18 residues. The germline CDR1 and CDR2 sequences are ENHRY and SYGVKD. In DNA, the CDR3 is TGTGCCGTCCCTCGGACTAGCGGGAGGGCCTTAGGCACCGGGGAGCAGTTTTTT. This codes for CAVPRTSGRALGTGEQFF.

The chain joins TRBV7-9 to TRBJ2-3; 8 bases agree with TRBD2. The CDR3 spans 15 residues. Germline CDR1 reads SEHNR; CDR2 reads FQNEAQ (reference sequence). The V and J ends lost 9 bases and 6 bases, in that order; junction bases with no gene match: 14. CDR3 in DNA: TGTGCCAGTAGCGGGACATGGGGCGGCGAGGATACGCAGTATTTT. Its translation is CASSGTWGGEDTQYF.

There are many counts of this clonotype. The CDR3 does not close with the conserved phenylalanine or tryptophan, likely indicating a read error. This chain connects TRBV7-9 to TRBJ2-3, with 7 bases fitting TRBD2. The CDR3 is 15 amino acids. Germline V gene lookup returns CDR1 SEHNR and CDR2 FQNEAQ (reference sequence). The CDR3 loop is CAGSLNSAGTDTQYY. CDR3 DNA: TGTGCCGGCAGCTTAAATTCAGCGGGAACAGATACGCAGTATTAT.

This clonotype was picked up one time. An end of the junction differs from the germline gene, which may be a read error. The chain uses TRBV11-2 and TRBJ1-1; D is unclear. The CDR3 extends over 16 amino acids. Germline V CDR1 and CDR2: SGHAT, FQNNGV. CDR3 region: CASSRGMAGVFTEASF. The CDR3 DNA sequence: TGTGCCAGCAGCCGAGGTATGGCAGGAGTCTTCACTGAAGCTTCCTTT.

Notes on this clonotype: One junction end does not reproduce the germline sequence, and a read error may be involved. The rearrangement links TRBV11-2 to TRBJ2-2; D perhaps matches TRBD2 (5 bases). CDR1 and CDR2 (germline): SGHAT, FQNNGV. The CDR3 has 16 amino acids. CDR3 sequence: CASSSYPGVFTGEMFF. The DNA for the CDR3 is TGTGCTAGCAGTTCGTACCCCGGGGTTTTTACCGGGGAGATGTTTTTT.